The present T cell receptor beta chain was sequenced within a study of cytomegalovirus exposure and HLA in healthy donors. Primers: 60 Vbeta forward and 13 Jbeta reverse. Assay used: immunoSEQ multiplex PCR; TCRdb lists only in-frame clones, some missing. This sample carries 200,000 to 300,000 clones, 82% of them seen once, and the ten largest clones take over 5%. Study conclusions and caveats: TCR beta chain V- and J-gene trimming was linked, in a later analysis, to a missense variant in DCLRE1C. Most of the TCR beta V segments (in an earlier analysis) were productive either about 90% or about 30% of the time. CMV serostatus was the sole immune exposure data available. Several of the most significant clusters appeared, in a later analysis, to be linked to common viral pathogens.

A note on this clone: Its cognate antigen is unknown.

This CDR3 has 13 amino acids. V lost 2 bases to trimming and J lost 5 bases; unmatched junction nucleotides: 1. The germline V gene has CDR1 KGHSH and CDR2 LQKENI. The gene calls are TRBV18 and TRBJ2-5, with TRBD2 matching 8 bases. The receptor comes from a woman in her thirties or forties in good health and CMV-seropositive. The specimen was PBMCs. In DNA form, the CDR3 reads TGTGCCAGCTCACCAGGGACTAGGGAGACCCAGTACTTC. Translated: CASSPGTRETQYF. The full variable domain, with the rest looked up from reference TRBV18 and TRBJ2-5, is NAGVMQNPRHLVRRRGQEARLRCSPMKGHSHVYWYRQLPEEGLKFMVYLQKENIIDESGMPKERFSAEFPKEGPSILRIQQVVRGDSAAYFCASSPGTRETQYFGPGTRLLVL.